This T cell receptor (beta chain) was sequenced for a study of immune evolution from preneoplasia to lung adenocarcinoma (dated by TCRdb to about 2021). The study in broad terms: HLA loss of heterozygosity was observed in approximately 7%, 15% and 30% of AIS, MIA and ADC lesions, respectively, and was not observed in any AAH lesions. Immune contexture across lung adenocarcinoma precursors and invasive adenocarcinoma was profiled using immune gene expression, TCR sequencing and multiplex immunofluorescence. Resected precursor lesions (AAH, AIS, MIA) and invasive adenocarcinomas were each compared against paired morphologically normal lung tissue. Sample size was determined by specimen availability and not by a prior power calculation. The immune data were combined with whole exome sequencing and methylation data from the same cohort of nodules. A total of roughly 51 patients with pulmonary nodules who underwent surgical resection were included in the overall cohort. A total of 45 to 55 patients contributed TCR sequencing data. According to the study, roughly 100 samples were used for TCR sequencing. POLYSOLVER was used to infer class I HLA alleles from exome data, and LOHHLA was used to detect allele-specific HLA loss. The study at large found these results: Top T cell clone frequencies were highest in normal lung and appeared to decrease progressively from AAH through AIS, MIA and invasive adenocarcinoma. The findings reflected association rather than direct causation, and larger cohorts with long-term follow-up and longitudinal biopsies were considered necessary. Normal lung showed the highest clonality, whereas later-stage lesions appeared to have higher T cell density and diversity but lower clonality. T cell clonality was highest in KRAS-mutant nodules compared with EGFR-mutant or double wild-type lesions. Because every patient came from Japan and China, how well the results apply to Western populations was uncertain.

Using the immunoSEQ hsTCRbeta Kit, TCR beta CDR3 regions were sequenced from DNA. For the original study's pipeline: TCR sequencing data were analysed with the ImmunoSEQ Analyzer. T cell clonality was calculated on productive rearrangements as 1 minus Pielou's evenness. The inverse Simpson index, applied to productive templates, was used to measure T cell diversity. T cell density was TCR beta template counts normalized to usable DNA, estimated by amplifying and sequencing housekeeping genes. TCR metrics were compared across histologic stages using two-sided Kruskal-Wallis tests. The source is immuneACCESS, and TCRdb retained only in-frame sequences with V and J called. Part of the clones is not carried over; for the studies checked, unresolved V genes explain less than half of this, and the remainder is unexplained. V and J calls and clone size are given by that table; D and trimming were obtained from the DNA. The sample table contains approximately 7,200 clones; only one count was recorded for approximately 80% of them. The top ten clonotypes cover roughly 6.5% of the sample.

From its cysteine to its phenylalanine, the CDR3 spans 16 amino acids. Here the CDR3 DNA is all that survives: 48 bases in frame from base 1. CDR1 MGHDK and CDR2 SYGVNS were looked up in the germline V gene. Trimming at the junction amounts to 3 bases on V and 0 bases on J, and the germline ends lie 12 bases apart. As to this clone: The clone's antigen remains unknown. No much larger clone is present one base from it, and per-base qualities are unavailable.

Between about 2014 and 2018, the patients underwent resection in either Japan or China. Two lung cancer pathologists independently confirmed the histologic diagnosis of each case on H&E slides. Macro-dissection after pathologic assessment enriched premalignant or tumor cells for nucleic acid extraction. DNA was isolated from FFPE tissue using the AllPrep DNA/RNA FFPE Kit. The chain is encoded by TRBV25-1 joined to TRBJ2-1, with TRBD2 as a weak D call on 5 bases. Input material: FFPE lung adenocarcinoma in situ tissue. The cell subset or site label corresponds to: preinvasive adenocarcinoma in situ (AIS). This clonotype was obtained from a person between 55 and 80 years old with lung adenocarcinoma. Here the CDR3 is given as CASSDTETTSYNEQFF. The sequence in DNA is TGTGCCAGCAGTGACACGGAGACTACCTCCTACAATGAGCAGTTCTTC.